Detailed here is one TCR beta chain. The source of the sample is a study of blood T cell repertoires in COVID-19. Study-level background: Some COVID-19 samples were acute and others convalescent; all came from the United States, Italy and Spain. Sample material is recorded as cDNA or gDNA derived from T cells, B-cell-depleted T cells, or PBMCs.

The method was immunoSEQ multiplex PCR; TCRdb's version includes in-frame clones alone and lacks a portion of them. The table has some 120,000 clones, over 70% seen once; the top ten hold 15% to 25%. The CDR3 extends over 15 amino acids. The germline CDR1 and CDR2 sequences are LNHDA and SQIVND (reference sequence). The J segment lost 6 bases and the V segment lost 3 bases, leaving 5 bases of the junction unmatched. This chain uses TRBV19 with TRBJ2-2; 9 bases are a match to TRBD1. The TCR sequence derives from a man at least 80 years old with acute or convalescent COVID-19. Material for sequencing was peripheral blood. The CDR3 DNA reads TGTGCCAGTAGTATTACGCGACAGGGGGCCGGGGAGCTGTTTTTT. This gives the protein CASSITRQGAGELFF.